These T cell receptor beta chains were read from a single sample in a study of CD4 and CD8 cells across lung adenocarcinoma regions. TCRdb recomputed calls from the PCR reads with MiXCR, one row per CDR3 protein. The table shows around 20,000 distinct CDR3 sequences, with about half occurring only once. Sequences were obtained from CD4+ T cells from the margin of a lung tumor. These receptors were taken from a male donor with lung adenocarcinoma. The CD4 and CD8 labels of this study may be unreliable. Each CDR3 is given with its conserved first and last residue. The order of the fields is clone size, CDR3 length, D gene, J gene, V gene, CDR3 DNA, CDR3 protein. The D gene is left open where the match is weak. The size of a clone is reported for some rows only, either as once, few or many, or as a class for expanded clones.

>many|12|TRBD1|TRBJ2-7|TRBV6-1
TGTGCCAGCACCGACAGGGCCTACGAGCAGTACTTC
CASTDRAYEQYF
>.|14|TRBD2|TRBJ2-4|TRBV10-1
TGCGCCGCCTCGGGTAGCGGGGCCAAAAACACGCAGTATTTC
CAASGSGAKNTQYF
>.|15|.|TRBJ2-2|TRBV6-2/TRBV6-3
TGTGCCAGCAGACTCCAGTCTGTGAGTCCCGATACGCTGTATTTT
CASRLQSVSPDTLYF
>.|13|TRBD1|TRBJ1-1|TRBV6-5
TGTGCCAGCAGTTCCACAGGGGACACTGAAGCTTTCTTT
CASSSTGDTEAFF
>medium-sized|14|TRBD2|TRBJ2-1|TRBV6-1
TGTGCCAGCTCTTTTAGCGGGAGGGGCAATGAGCAGTTCTTC
CASSFSGRGNEQFF
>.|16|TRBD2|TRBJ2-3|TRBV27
TGTGCCAGCAGCTTAGCGGGGATGGCAGTCACAGACACTCAGTACTTT
CASSLAGMAVTDTQYF
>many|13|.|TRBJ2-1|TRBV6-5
TGTGCCAGCAGTTACTCACAGGGTCATGAGCAGTTCTTC
CASSYSQGHEQFF
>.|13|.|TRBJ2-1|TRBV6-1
TGTGCCAGCAGTGATGGGCAGATCAATGAGCAGTTCTTC
CASSDGQINEQFF
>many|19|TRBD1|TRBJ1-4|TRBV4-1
TGCGCCAGCAGCCAGAGAATTCCGGGACAGCTTGCAACTAATGAAAAACTGTTTTTT
CASSQRIPGQLATNEKLFF
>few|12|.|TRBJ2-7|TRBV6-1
TGTGCCAGCAGTGAAAGCAACTACGAGCAGTACTTC
CASSESNYEQYF
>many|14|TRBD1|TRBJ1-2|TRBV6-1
TGTGCCGGGTCCCGGGACAGGGGGCGCGGTGGCTACACCTTC
CAGSRDRGRGGYTF
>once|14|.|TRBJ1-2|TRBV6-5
TGTGCCAGCAGTTACTCGGTCGGAAACTATGGCTACACCTTC
CASSYSVGNYGYTF
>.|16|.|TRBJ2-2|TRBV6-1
TGTGCCAGCAGTAAGAAGGGGGGGGCAGGCACAGGGAAGCTGTTTTTT
CASSKKGGAGTGKLFF
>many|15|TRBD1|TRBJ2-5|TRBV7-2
TGTGCCAGCAGCTTAGCGGGGACAGGACAAGAGACCCAGTACTTC
CASSLAGTGQETQYF
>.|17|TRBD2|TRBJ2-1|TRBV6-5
TGTGCCAGCAGTTTCTGGACTAGCGGGGACTCCTACAATGAGCAGTTCTTC
CASSFWTSGDSYNEQFF
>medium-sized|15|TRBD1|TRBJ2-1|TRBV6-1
TGTGCCAGCAGTCCCGGGACAGGGCCCTACAATGAGCAGTTCTTC
CASSPGTGPYNEQFF
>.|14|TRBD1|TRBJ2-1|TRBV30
TGTGCCTGGAGTGAGGGACAGACCTACAATGAGCAGTTCTTC
CAWSEGQTYNEQFF
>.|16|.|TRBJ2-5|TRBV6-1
TGTGCCAGCAGTGAATGGTACGCAGGCGGAAGAGAGACCCAGTACTTC
CASSEWYAGGRETQYF
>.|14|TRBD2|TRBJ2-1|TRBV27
TGTGCCAGCAGTTTTTTCGGGAGGGGAGGGTCGCAGTTCTTC
CASSFFGRGGSQFF
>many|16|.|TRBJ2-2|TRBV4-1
TGCGCCAGCAGCCAAGTTGATATGGGATTCACCGGGGAGCTGTTTTTT
CASSQVDMGFTGELFF
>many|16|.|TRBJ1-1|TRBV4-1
TGCGCCAGCAGCCAAGAGAGGGCCGGCAGAGGTACTGAAGCTTTCTTT
CASSQERAGRGTEAFF
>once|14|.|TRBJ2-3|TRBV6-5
TGTGCCAGCAGTTCCGGACTCAGCACAGATACGCAGTATTTT
CASSSGLSTDTQYF
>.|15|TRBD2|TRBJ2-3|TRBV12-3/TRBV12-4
TGTGCCAGCGATAGAACTAGCGGAGGCACAGATACGCAGTATTTT
CASDRTSGGTDTQYF
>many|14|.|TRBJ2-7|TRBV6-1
TGTGCCAGCAGTAAACAGGGGGGGCCCTACGAGCAGTACTTC
CASSKQGGPYEQYF
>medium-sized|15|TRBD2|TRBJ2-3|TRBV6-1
TGTGCCAGCAGTGTTCTGGAAGCGGGAGGCGCTACGCAGTATTTT
CASSVLEAGGATQYF
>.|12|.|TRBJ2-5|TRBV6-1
TGTGCCAGCAGTCCCCGGGGTTCGAAGCAGTACTTC
CASSPRGSKQYF
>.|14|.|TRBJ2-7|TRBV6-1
TGTGCCAGCAGTGAAGTGATGCAGGGCCACGAGCAGTACTTC
CASSEVMQGHEQYF
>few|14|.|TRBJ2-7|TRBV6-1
TGTGCCGGCTCAAGAGAGGGCGGCCCCTACGAGCAGTACTTC
CAGSREGGPYEQYF
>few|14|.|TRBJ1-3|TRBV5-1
TGCGCCAGCAGTGCTGACGTTACTGGAAACACCATATATTTT
CASSADVTGNTIYF
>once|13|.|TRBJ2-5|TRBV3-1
TGTGCCAGCAGGTTACTAGGGGGAGAGACCCAGTACTTC
CASRLLGGETQYF
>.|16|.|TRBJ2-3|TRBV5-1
TGCGCCAGCAGCCGGGGAGTCCTTGGGGACACAGATACGCAGTATTTT
CASSRGVLGDTDTQYF
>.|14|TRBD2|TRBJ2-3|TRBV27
TGTGCCAGCAGATTAGCGGGAGTGAAAGATACGCAGTATTTT
CASRLAGVKDTQYF
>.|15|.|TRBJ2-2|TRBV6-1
TGTGCCAGGAGACTCCAGGCCGGAAGTCCCGAGGCGCTGTTTTTT
CARRLQAGSPEALFF
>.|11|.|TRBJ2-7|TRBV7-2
TGTGCCAGCAGCCTAAGATACGAGCAGTACTTC
CASSLRYEQYF
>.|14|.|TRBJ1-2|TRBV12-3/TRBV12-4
TGTGCCAGCAGTTTGGGGGAGTTGAACTATGGCTACACCTTC
CASSLGELNYGYTF
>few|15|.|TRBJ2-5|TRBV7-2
TGTGCCAGCAGCTTAGGATCAGCGTCCCAAGAGACCCAGTACTTC
CASSLGSASQETQYF
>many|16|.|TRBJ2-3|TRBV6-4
TGTGCCAGCAGTGCCGCCCAGGGGTCTAGCACAGATACGCAGTATTTT
CASSAAQGSSTDTQYF
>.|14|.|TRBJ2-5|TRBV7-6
TGTGCCAGCAGCTTAGCGCAGGGCATCAGGACCCAGTACTTC
CASSLAQGIRTQYF
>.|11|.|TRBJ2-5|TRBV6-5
TGTGCCAGCAGTATACAAGAGACCCAGTACTTC
CASSIQETQYF
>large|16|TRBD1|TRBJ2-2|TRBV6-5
TGTGCCAGCAGTTATCAGGGACAGGGGTACACCGGGGAGCTGTTTTTT
CASSYQGQGYTGELFF
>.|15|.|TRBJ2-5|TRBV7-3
TGTGCCAGCAGCTTAACGTCGGCAGCACAAGAGACCCAGTACTTC
CASSLTSAAQETQYF
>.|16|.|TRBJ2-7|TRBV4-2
TGTGCCAGCAGCCAAGCGGGGGTGAGAGCCAAAAATACGCAGTACTTC
CASSQAGVRAKNTQYF
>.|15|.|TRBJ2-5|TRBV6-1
TGTGCCAGCAGCACCGCCGGTGGGGGGAAAGAGACCCAGTACTTC
CASSTAGGGKETQYF
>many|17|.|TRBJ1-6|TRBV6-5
TGTGCCAGCAGTTTTCATAACAGCCACTCCTATAATTCACCCCTCCACTTT
CASSFHNSHSYNSPLHF
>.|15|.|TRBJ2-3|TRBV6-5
TGTGCCGGGGGTTACGGGGGTTCTGACACAGATACGCAGTACTTT
CAGGYGGSDTDTQYF
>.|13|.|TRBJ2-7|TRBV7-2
TGTGCCAGCAGCTTAGGAACAGCCTACGAGCAGTACTTC
CASSLGTAYEQYF
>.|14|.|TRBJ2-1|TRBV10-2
TGCGCCAGCAGTGAATTGGCCACATACAATGAGCAGTTCTTC
CASSELATYNEQFF
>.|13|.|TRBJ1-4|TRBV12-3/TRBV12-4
TGTGCCAGCAGTTTAGCTGGCGCCGGAAAACTGTTTTTT
CASSLAGAGKLFF
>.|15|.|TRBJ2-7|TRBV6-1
TGTGCCAGCAGTCTCCGGGTCCAAGGCACCTACGAGCAGTACTTC
CASSLRVQGTYEQYF
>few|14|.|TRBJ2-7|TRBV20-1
TGCAGTGCCCCACCGAATCTAGGGTCCTACGAGCAGTACTTC
CSAPPNLGSYEQYF
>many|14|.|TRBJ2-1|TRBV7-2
TGTGCCAGCAGCTTAGAATGGGTTAACAATGAGCAGTTCTTC
CASSLEWVNNEQFF
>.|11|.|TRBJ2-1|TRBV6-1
TGTGCCGCCAGCCATTTCTACGAGCAGTTCTTC
CAASHFYEQFF
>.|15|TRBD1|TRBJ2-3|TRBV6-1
TGTGCCAGCACCCGGTCTGGACAGGGTACAGATACGCAGTATTTT
CASTRSGQGTDTQYF
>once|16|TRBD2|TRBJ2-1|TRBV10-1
TGCGCCAGTGCCCTGAGTACGGGAGGGAACTACAATGAGCAGTTCTTC
CASALSTGGNYNEQFF
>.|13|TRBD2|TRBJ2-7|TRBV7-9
TGTGCCAGCAGCTTTAGCGGGAGTTACGAGCAGTACTTC
CASSFSGSYEQYF
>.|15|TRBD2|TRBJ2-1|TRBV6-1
TGTGCCAGCATAGTAGGGACTAGCTCCTACAATGAGCAGTTCTTC
CASIVGTSSYNEQFF
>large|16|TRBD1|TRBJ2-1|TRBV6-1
TGTGCCAGCAGTCTTCCTTCCGGGACAGGGCTAAATGAGCAGTTCTTC
CASSLPSGTGLNEQFF